Presented here are 11 T cell receptor beta chains from one specimen sequenced in a study of shared clonotypes between healthy human individuals. Clones were sequenced by immunoSEQ multiplex PCR, and TCRdb holds only the in-frame ones, with some missing. The repertoire holds about 2 million clones, with roughly 95% as singletons. The naive CD8 subset, CD45RO-negative cells positively selected for CCR7, excluded terminally differentiated effector memory CD45RA+ cells. Material: naive CD8+ T cells sorted from blood. The receptors come from a man aged 18 to 29 in good health.

The chain carries TRBV9 and TRBJ2-3; 9 bases line up with TRBD2. Trimming took 4 bases from V and 1 from J; bases not matched to a gene: 10. Germline lookup yields CDR1 SGDLS and CDR2 YYNGEE. CDR3 length: 17 residues. The CDR3 region is CASSPHPREGGTDTQYF. In nucleotides, the CDR3 is TGTGCCAGCAGCCCCCACCCGCGGGAGGGGGGCACAGATACGCAGTATTTT.

The chain couples TRBV2 to TRBJ2-7; either TRBD1 or TRBD2 may supply D (5 bases each). V was trimmed by 9 bases and J by 5 bases, leaving 17 bases between them. CDR1 is SNHLY, CDR2 FYNNEI, per germline. The CDR3 is made up of 13 amino acids. The CDR3 loop reads CARRGEGSHEQYF. DNA for the CDR3: TGTGCCAGGAGGGGAGAGGGAAGTCACGAGCAGTACTTC.

This clone was detected once. Other DNA sequences in the same sample also yield this CDR3. V is TRBV5-8 and J is TRBJ1-1; D is undetermined. This CDR3 region has 12 residues. Trimming removed 0 bases from V and 4 bases from J, with 4 bases in between. Germline loops: CDR1 SGHTS, CDR2 YDEGEE. CDR3 sequence: CASSLAVTEAFF. The CDR3 DNA sequence: TGTGCCAGCAGCTTGGCGGTCACTGAAGCTTTCTTT.

The rearrangement joins TRBV7-9 to TRBJ1-1, with D perhaps matching TRBD1 (5 bases). V lost 8 bases and J 0 bases, leaving 16 bases between the germline ends. CDR1 is SEHNR, CDR2 FQNEAQ, per germline (reference sequence). The CDR3 extends over 15 amino acids. The CDR3 reads CASADSLVMNTEAFF. The CDR3 DNA is TGTGCCAGCGCAGACAGTTTAGTCATGAACACTGAAGCTTTCTTT.

This clone was counted once. The chain has TRBV6-1 and TRBJ2-5; D unresolved. Germline V gene sequence: CDR1 MNHNS, CDR2 SASEGT. Trimming took 5 bases from V and 1 from J, leaving 14 bases between them. CDR3 length equals 15 residues. CDR3 sequence: CASSPRVTSQETQYF. In DNA, the CDR3 is TGTGCCAGCAGTCCCCGGGTGACGAGCCAAGAGACCCAGTACTTC.

DNA of the CDR3: TGTGCCAGCAGTTTAGGGTGGGGGGACCTCGATGGCTACACCTTC. It codes for CASSLGWGDLDGYTF. The chain carries TRBV27 and TRBJ1-2; maybe TRBD1 (5 bases). Germline loops: CDR1 MNHEY, CDR2 SMNVEV (reference sequence). Trimming left V 2 bases short and J 6 bases short, with 16 bases between. CDR3 size: 15 residues.

Turning to this clone: Other DNA sequences in this sample translate to the same CDR3. The V gene is TRBV7-9, the J gene TRBJ2-1; D call uncertain. Trimming took off 5 bases at V and 4 bases at J, with 3 bases between the two ends. From germline, CDR1 is SEHNR and CDR2 FQNEAQ (reference sequence). CDR3 size: 11 residues. The DNA for the CDR3 is TGTGCCAGCAGCGCTTACAATGAGCAGTTCTTC. This translates into CASSAYNEQFF.

V usage is TRBV30 and J usage is TRBJ2-1; 7 bases line up with TRBD2. From germline, CDR1 is GTSNPN and CDR2 SVGIG (reference sequence). Trimming cost V 2 bases and J 3 bases; bases outside gene matches: 7. CDR3 length: 15 residues. The CDR3 loop reads CAWSILAELYNEQFF. The DNA for the CDR3 is TGTGCCTGGAGTATCCTAGCGGAGCTCTACAATGAGCAGTTCTTC.

A note on this clone: The sample carries other DNA sequences with the same CDR3. This chain connects TRBV7-9 to TRBJ2-1; D ambiguous. Trimming stripped 5 bases from V and 10 bases from J, with 9 bases between. CDR3 length: 11 residues. Germline CDR1 is SEHNR and CDR2 is FQNEAQ (reference sequence). Written as DNA, the CDR3 is TGTGCCAGCAGCCCCGGTGGCGAGCAGTTCTTC. Translation: CASSPGGEQFF.

The V gene is TRBV7-9, the J gene TRBJ2-7; possible D gene TRBD1, 5 bases. The CDR3 consists of 14 residues. The germline V gene has CDR1 SEHNR and CDR2 FQNEAQ (reference sequence). V shed 5 bases and J shed 0 bases, with 11 bases lying between them. The CDR3 here is CASSPQGLSYEQYF. CDR3 nucleotides: TGTGCCAGCAGCCCCCAGGGTCTCTCCTACGAGCAGTACTTC.

The chain uses TRBV5-1 and TRBJ1-5; no firm D call. The V and J ends lost 0 bases and 0 bases respectively, with 10 bases between them. The CDR3 loop spans 16 amino acids. Germline loops: CDR1 SGHRS, CDR2 YFSETQ. The DNA for the CDR3 is TGCGCCAGCAGCTTGGCGGGCAGGAATAGCAATCAGCCCCAGCATTTT. Translation gives CASSLAGRNSNQPQHF.